The 17 T cell receptor beta chains in this list originate from one sample, sequenced in a study of T cells after yellow fever vaccination. TCRdb passed the 5' RACE reads through MiXCR, listing each CDR3 protein once. There are some 320,000 distinct CDR3 sequences in the sample; roughly 4.3% occur only once, and around 23% lies in the top ten. The sample in question was PBMCs, obtained 5 days after the yellow fever booster vaccination. The source of these receptors is a man younger than 35 who received the YFV17D yellow fever vaccine.

This clonotype has more than one count but fewer than ten. V and J are TRBV4-3 and TRBJ1-5, with a weak D call TRBD1 (6 bases). The germline V gene encodes CDR1 LGHNA and CDR2 YSLEER. Trimming pared 0 bases from V and 9 bases from J, leaving 15 bases between. This CDR3 has 15 amino acids. The chain's CDR3 is CASSQDLGGVRPQHF. The CDR3 DNA reads as TGCGCCAGCAGCCAAGATCTAGGGGGGGTACGGCCCCAGCATTTT.

The chain recombines TRBV11-2 with TRBJ1-4, with 11 bases identical to TRBD1. From germline, CDR1 is SGHAT and CDR2 FQNNGV. The ends lost 6 bases at V and 7 bases at J; junction bases unmatched: 13. This CDR3 is 17 amino acids long. The chain's CDR3 is CASRTGTGGFVSEKLFF. The CDR3 nucleotides read TGTGCCAGCAGAACCGGGACAGGGGGTTTTGTGAGTGAAAAACTGTTTTTT.

This clonotype came up a few times. The DNA of the CDR3 is TGTGCCAGCGGCGGACCAGGGGGCTACACCTTC. Its protein is CASGGPGGYTF. This chain joins TRBV3-1 and TRBJ1-2; TRBD1 might be the D (5 bases). V lost 8 bases and J 8 bases, leaving 12 bases between the germline ends. CDR1 is LGHDT and CDR2 is YNNKEL in the germline V gene (reference sequence). This CDR3 has 11 residues.

The chain links TRBV11-3 to TRBJ2-1, with 10 bases lining up with TRBD2. Germline V gene sequence: CDR1 SGHNT, CDR2 YENEEA. Trimming at V came to 0 bases and at J to 6 bases, leaving 11 bases not matched to a gene. CDR3 length: 18 amino acids. CDR3 protein: CASSLDQGGTSAGNEQFF. CDR3 coding DNA: TGTGCCAGCAGCTTAGATCAGGGAGGGACTAGCGCGGGCAATGAGCAGTTCTTC.

This clonotype has a handful of counts. V usage is TRBV6-5 and J usage is TRBJ1-1; D uncertain. Per the germline V gene, CDR1 is MNHEY and CDR2 is SVGAGI. Trimming pared 7 bases from V and 7 bases from J, leaving 16 bases between. CDR3 length: 13 amino acids. The CDR3 region has the DNA TGTGCCAGCAATAACCTCTCCGGGGATGAAGCTTTCTTT. Its protein is CASNNLSGDEAFF.

The chain carries TRBV7-9 and TRBJ2-7; possibly TRBD2 for D (5 bases). The CDR3 runs 15 residues. V lost 5 bases, J lost 0 bases, and 14 bases lay in between. Germline CDR1 and CDR2: SEHNR and FQNEAQ (reference sequence). Here the CDR3 reads CASSREGPPSYEQYF. CDR3 nucleotides: TGTGCCAGCAGCCGAGAGGGCCCCCCCTCCTACGAGCAGTACTTC. The variable domain in full, with the rest retrieved from reference TRBV7-9 and TRBJ2-7, is DTGVSQNPRHKITKRGQNVTFRCDPISEHNRLYWYRQTLGQGPEFLTYFQNEAQLEKSRLLSDRFSAERPKGSFSTLEIQRTEQGDSAMYLCASSREGPPSYEQYFGPGTRLTVT.

The V gene is TRBV25-1, the J gene TRBJ2-7; D ambiguous. CDR1 is MGHDK and CDR2 is SYGVNS in the germline V gene. Trimming cost V 4 bases and J 7 bases, with 8 bases left between them. The CDR3 covers 11 residues. CDR3 DNA: TGTGCCAGCAGTGGTATGGGGGAGCAGTACGTC. Amino acids: CASSGMGEQYV.

The table lists this clonotype with many counts. V gene TRBV6-5 combines with J gene TRBJ2-5, with no clear D. Germline V gene sequence: CDR1 MNHEY, CDR2 SVGAGI. CDR3 length: 14 residues. Trimming took 0 bases from V and 2 from J, leaving 7 bases between them. CDR3 sequence (DNA): TGTGCCAGCAGTTACTCCGCGGCTCAAGAGACCCAGTACTTC. This gives the protein CASSYSAAQETQYF.

The sample holds many counts of this clonotype. The CDR3 protein is CASSLNPGGIEQFF. The DNA of the CDR3 is TGTGCCAGCAGCTTAAATCCGGGGGGCATTGAGCAGTTCTTC. V gene TRBV7-3 combines with J gene TRBJ2-1, with D perhaps matching TRBD2 (7 bases). The CDR3 length is 14 residues. The germline CDR1 and CDR2 sequences are SGHTA and FQGTGA. V lost 1 base and J 9 bases, leaving 13 bases between the germline ends.

This clonotype has a handful of counts. The V gene is TRBV24-1, the J gene TRBJ1-1; D is uncertain. The CDR3 covers 12 residues. Trimming left V 4 bases short and J 7 bases short, with 9 bases between. The germline V gene encodes CDR1 KGHDR and CDR2 SFDVKD. The CDR3 loop reads CATSDTSGEAFF. For the CDR3, the DNA is TGTGCCACCAGTGACACTTCGGGTGAAGCTTTCTTT.

There are many counts of this clonotype. The V call is TRBV6-5, the J call TRBJ1-2; D remains ambiguous. CDR3 length: 14 amino acids. V was shortened by 2 bases and J by 2 bases, with 9 bases between the two germline ends. Germline V gene data show CDR1 as MNHEY and CDR2 as SVGAGI. As DNA, the CDR3 is TGTGCCAGCAGTTACCGGCCCACGAACTATGGCTACACCTTC. Its protein is CASSYRPTNYGYTF.

In this sample, this clonotype turned up a few times. V usage is TRBV7-9 and J usage is TRBJ1-2; the D gene is possibly TRBD1 (5 bases). Germline-derived CDR1 and CDR2 are SEHNR and FQNEAQ (reference sequence). Trimming left V 4 bases short and J 7 bases short, with 22 bases between. The CDR3 length is 16 residues. CDR3 amino acids: CASSSTTAMDPFGYTF. The CDR3 nucleotides read TGTGCCAGCAGCTCTACGACAGCCATGGATCCTTTTGGCTACACCTTC. The full variable domain, rest sourced from reference TRBV7-9 and TRBJ1-2, is DTGVSQNPRHKITKRGQNVTFRCDPISEHNRLYWYRQTLGQGPEFLTYFQNEAQLEKSRLLSDRFSAERPKGSFSTLEIQRTEQGDSAMYLCASSSTTAMDPFGYTFGSGTRLTVV.

The J gene is TRBJ2-7, the V gene TRBV7-9; weak D call: TRBD2 (6 bases). CDR1 is SEHNR, CDR2 FQNEAQ, per germline (reference sequence). The CDR3 loop spans 13 amino acids. Trimming pared 5 bases from V and 3 bases from J, leaving 11 bases between. DNA for the CDR3: TGTGCCAGCAGCGCATCGGGAGTCTACGAGCAGTACGTC. Amino acids: CASSASGVYEQYV.

The table lists this clonotype with a few counts. V gene TRBV20-1 combines with J gene TRBJ1-1, with D unresolved. V gave up 6 bases and J gave up 1 base, with 12 bases separating them. CDR1 is DFQATT and CDR2 is SNEGSKA in the germline V gene (reference sequence). The CDR3 runs 13 residues. CDR3 nucleotide sequence: TGCAGTGCCCGCACCCTAAAGAACACTGAAGCTTTCTTT. The encoded protein is CSARTLKNTEAFF.

The chain carries TRBV20-1 and TRBJ2-1; D perhaps matches TRBD1 (6 bases). In germline, CDR1 is DFQATT, CDR2 SNEGSKA (reference sequence). The CDR3 runs to 16 residues. V lost 2 bases and J 8 bases, leaving 22 bases between the germline ends. The CDR3 coding sequence is TGCAGTGCTAGAAGTCTACAGGTCAGGGGATCTCATGAGCAGTTCTTC. Residues: CSARSLQVRGSHEQFF.

This clonotype was seen a few times. The chain uses TRBV7-2 and TRBJ1-5, with 7 bases that match TRBD1. With V trimmed by 2 bases and J by 7 bases, 8 bases remained unmatched. CDR3 length: 15 amino acids. Germline V gene sequence: CDR1 SGHTA, CDR2 FQGNSA. This chain's CDR3 is CASSLLGGAEQPQHF. CDR3 nucleotide sequence: TGTGCCAGCAGCTTATTAGGGGGCGCAGAGCAGCCCCAGCATTTT.

Many counts were recorded for this clonotype. J is TRBJ2-7 and V is TRBV29-1; D unresolved. Germline V CDR1 and CDR2: SQVTM, ANQGSEA. The CDR3 loop spans 11 amino acids. V lost 4 bases, J lost 4 bases, and 8 bases lay in between. CDR3 region: CSVGSGYEQYV. CDR3 DNA sequence: TGCAGCGTTGGATCAGGATACGAGCAGTACGTC.